The 18 T cell receptor beta chains in this list originate from one sample, sequenced in a study of PD-1 blockade in classical Hodgkin lymphoma. The method was immunoSEQ multiplex PCR; TCRdb's version includes in-frame clones alone and lacks a portion of them. The profile shows 25,000 to 35,000 clones, around 94% of them singletons. Specified time point: newly diagnosed, previously untreated cHL patient sample. Sequenced sample: peripheral blood mononuclear cells (PBMCs). These TCRs come from a human donor with classical Hodgkin lymphoma.

The rearrangement links TRBV19 to TRBJ2-1, with D uncertain. V was cut by 3 bases and J by 0 bases, with 9 bases left in between. In germline, CDR1 is LNHDA, CDR2 SQIVND (reference sequence). CDR3 length equals 15 residues. The CDR3 reads CASSMFRSSYNEQFF. CDR3 coding DNA: TGTGCCAGTAGTATGTTCCGAAGCTCCTACAATGAGCAGTTCTTC.

This clone came up once. V and J are TRBV21-1 and TRBJ2-7; the table's D call, TRBD2, was not checked against the DNA. TRBV21-1 is given as a pseudogene. CDR3 length equals 17 residues. The CDR3 spells CASSKGDRAAGGPYWRF. CDR3 nucleotide sequence: TGTGCCAGCAGCAAAGGAGATCGGGCGGCGGGAGGGCCCTACTGGAGATTC.

This clone was seen once. V usage is TRBV9 and J usage is TRBJ1-2, with a weak D call TRBD1 (5 bases). Germline lookup yields CDR1 SGDLS and CDR2 YYNGEE. Trimming took 0 bases from V and 4 from J, leaving 10 bases between them. This CDR3 comprises 14 residues. CDR3 DNA: TGTGCCAGCAGCGTAGGGGGCGGCTCCTATGGCTACACCTTC. It specifies CASSVGGGSYGYTF.

CDR3: CASSKSVWGNEQYF. In nucleotides, the CDR3 is TGTGCCAGTAGTAAGTCGGTGTGGGGTAACGAGCAGTACTTC. The V and J genes are TRBV19 and TRBJ2-7; D remains unclear. This CDR3 comprises 14 residues. CDR1 and CDR2 from the germline V gene are LNHDA and SQIVND (reference sequence). V dropped 4 bases and J dropped 5 bases, with 15 bases sitting between them.

The genes are TRBV27 and TRBJ1-5; D unclear. Trimming took 6 bases from V and 3 from J, leaving 6 bases between them. CDR1 and CDR2 from the germline V gene are MNHEY and SMNVEV (reference sequence). The CDR3 consists of 12 residues. In nucleotides, the CDR3 is TGTGCCAGCAGCGCCGCCAATCAGCCCCAGCATTTT. This translates into CASSAANQPQHF.

This chain joins TRBV4-2 and TRBJ2-2; 7 bases match TRBD2. This CDR3 contains 16 residues. Germline V CDR1 and CDR2: LGHNA, YNFKEQ. The junction had 9 bases not matched to a gene; V was cut back by 1 base and J by 7 bases. CDR3 residues: CASSQVGGGSFGELFF. CDR3 nucleotide sequence: TGTGCCAGCAGCCAAGTCGGCGGGGGTTCGTTCGGGGAGCTGTTTTTT.

This clone appeared a single time. This chain's CDR3 is CASSDPTLGETQYF. As DNA, the CDR3 is TGTGCCAGCAGTGACCCTACACTAGGGGAGACCCAGTACTTC. V usage is TRBV6-4 and J usage is TRBJ2-5; a weak D match, TRBD2 (5 bases). The CDR3 has 14 residues. V gave up 2 bases and J gave up 5 bases, with 12 bases separating them. CDR1 is MRHNA, CDR2 SNTAGT, per germline.

The table lists this clone with a few counts. The chain recombines TRBV7-9 with TRBJ2-7; no definite D call. In germline, CDR1 is SEHNR, CDR2 FQNEAQ (reference sequence). The CDR3 is 13 amino acids. V dropped 1 base and J dropped 5 bases, with 9 bases sitting between them. The chain's CDR3 is CASSLGTQDEQYF. The CDR3 DNA is TGTGCCAGCAGCTTAGGGACGCAGGACGAGCAGTACTTC. Variable domain in full (rest from reference TRBV7-9 and TRBJ2-7): DTGVSQNPRHKITKRGQNVTFRCDPISEHNRLYWYRQTLGQGPEFLTYFQNEAQLEKSRLLSDRFSAERPKGSFSTLEIQRTEQGDSAMYLCASSLGTQDEQYFGPGTRLTVT.

Comment on this clone: Different DNA sequences within this sample yield the same CDR3. The chain employs TRBV19 and TRBJ1-2, with D uncertain. The V end was cut by 1 base, the J end by 2 bases, with 5 bases between. This CDR3 region has 13 residues. Germline CDR1 is LNHDA and CDR2 is SQIVND (reference sequence). CDR3 residues: CASSIVPNYGYTF. The CDR3 region has the DNA TGTGCCAGTAGTATAGTCCCGAACTATGGCTACACCTTC.

The CDR3 reads CASSWGDTQYF. The CDR3 region has the DNA TGTGCCAGTAGTTGGGGGGATACGCAGTATTTT. The J gene is TRBJ2-3, the V gene TRBV19; D is tentatively TRBD1 or TRBD2 (5 bases each). This CDR3 contains 11 residues. Germline V gene sequence: CDR1 LNHDA, CDR2 SQIVND (reference sequence). The ends were cut back, 5 bases at V and 6 bases at J, with 6 bases in the middle. Full variable domain (missing parts from reference TRBV19 and TRBJ2-3): DGGITQSPKYLFRKEGQNVTLSCEQNLNHDAMYWYRQDPGQGLRLIYYSQIVNDFQKGDIAEGYSVSREKKESFPLTVTSAQKNPTAFYLCASSWGDTQYFGPGTRLTVL.

The chain employs TRBV9 and TRBJ2-3; D is perhaps TRBD2 (5 bases). Germline CDR1 SGDLS, CDR2 YYNGEE. This CDR3 spans 12 amino acids. The V end lost 4 bases, the J end lost 3 bases, and 6 bases lay between the germline ends. For the CDR3, the DNA is TGTGCCAGCAGCTCGGGGACAGATACGCAGTATTTT. Translated, it gives CASSSGTDTQYF.

This clone has a handful of counts. This chain joins TRBV5-4 and TRBJ2-6; 9 positions agree with TRBD1. V lost 4 bases to trimming and J lost 0 bases; unmatched junction nucleotides: 8. The CDR3 covers 18 residues. Germline CDR1 is SGHNT and CDR2 is YYREEE (reference sequence). For the CDR3, the DNA is TGTGCCAGCAGCCTCGGACAGGGGATAAGCTCTGGGGCCAACGTCCTGACTTTC. Protein sequence: CASSLGQGISSGANVLTF.

The chain joins TRBV7-6 to TRBJ2-1, with 11 bases identical to TRBD2. The J segment lost 1 base and the V segment lost 2 bases, leaving 10 bases of the junction unmatched. The CDR3 runs to 19 residues. Germline V CDR1 and CDR2: SGHVS, FNYEAQ. The CDR3 coding sequence is TGTGCCAGCAGCTTACCCGGGACTAGCGGCCCGGGGTCCTACAATGAGCAGTTCTTC. Protein: CASSLPGTSGPGSYNEQFF.

This clone was found once. The chain has TRBV7-8 and TRBJ2-7, with 11 bases lining up with TRBD2. Germline CDR1 SGHVS, CDR2 FQNEAQ. V lost 2 bases to trimming and J lost 3 bases; unmatched junction nucleotides: 6. The CDR3 covers 16 residues. CDR3 residues: CASSLLGLAVFYEQYF. CDR3 coding DNA: TGTGCCAGCAGCTTATTGGGACTAGCGGTTTTCTACGAGCAGTACTTC.

The chain carries TRBV7-9 and TRBJ2-7; D may be TRBD2 (5 bases). The CDR3 loop spans 15 amino acids. Germline CDR1 is SEHNR and CDR2 is FQNEAQ (reference sequence). V lost 5 bases and J 4 bases, leaving 18 bases between the germline ends. The DNA for the CDR3 is TGTGCCAGCAGCCACCGAAGAGGGTCTCCATACGAGCAGTACTTC. It yields the protein CASSHRRGSPYEQYF.

The chain carries TRBV28 and TRBJ2-7; 10 bases map to TRBD1. Trimming at V came to 3 bases and at J to 5 bases, leaving 7 bases not matched to a gene. The germline V gene encodes CDR1 MDHEN and CDR2 SYDVKM. The CDR3 is 15 residues long. The DNA for the CDR3 is TGTGCCAGCAGTTTTACTCGGGACAGGGGAGACGAGCAGTACTTC. This sequence encodes CASSFTRDRGDEQYF. The full variable domain, its missing parts supplied by reference TRBV28 and TRBJ2-7, is DVKVTQSSRYLVKRTGEKVFLECVQDMDHENMFWYRQDPGLGLRLIYFSYDVKMKEKGDIPEGYSVSREKKERFSLILESASTNQTSMYLCASSFTRDRGDEQYFGPGTRLTVT.

The chain combines TRBV2 with TRBJ2-7; D unresolved. This CDR3 region has 11 residues. Germline assignment: CDR1 SNHLY and CDR2 FYNNEI. Deletions cut 6 bases from V and 4 bases from J, with 7 bases between. CDR3: CASRASYEQYF. CDR3 sequence (DNA): TGTGCCAGCAGAGCTAGTTACGAGCAGTACTTC.

The chain carries TRBV30 and TRBJ2-1, with 7 bases fitting TRBD2. This CDR3 has 15 amino acids. Looked up from germline, CDR1 is GTSNPN and CDR2 is SVGIG (reference sequence). The V segment lost 0 bases and the J segment 7 bases; nucleotides outside the gene matches: 9. The CDR3 DNA reads as TGTGCCTGGAGTGTAGATCGGCTAGCGGAAAATGAGCAGTTCTTC. It specifies CAWSVDRLAENEQFF.